This T cell receptor beta chain was sequenced for a study of shared clonotypes between healthy human individuals. The germline gives CDR1 LGHNA, CDR2 YSLEER. V gave up 4 bases and J gave up 3 bases; unmatched junction bases: 6. The CDR3 sequence is 16 residues long. Clones were read by immunoSEQ multiplex PCR, and TCRdb kept only the in-frame ones, dropping some. Of 950,000 to 1,300,000 clones in the sample, roughly 80% were seen once. The receptor comes from a man between 18 and 29 years old in good health. The sequenced material came from memory CD4+ T cells sorted from blood. Indicated subset: CD45RA-negative fraction. J is TRBJ2-2 and V is TRBV4-3; 9 bases line up with TRBD2. The CDR3 sequence is CASSRETSGYTGELFF. Written as DNA, the CDR3 is TGCGCCAGCAGCCGGGAGACTAGCGGTTACACCGGGGAGCTGTTTTTT.